These T cell receptor beta chains were read from a single sample in a study of a mutant IDH1 vaccine in newly diagnosed glioma. These receptors have no identified antigens. Repertoires were generated with immunoSEQ multiplex PCR, while TCRdb's copy carries only in-frame clones and drops some. This sample has about 52,000 clones; more than 85% occur once, and the top ten carry about 2.4%. The sequenced sample was PBMCs, obtained from a glioma patient whose treatment included an IDH1 peptide vaccine. The receptors stem from a man between 45 and 60 years old with glioma. Both conserved end residues are part of each CDR3. The order of the fields is clone size, V gene, J gene, D gene, CDR3 length, CDR3 protein, CDR3 DNA. The D gene is left open where the match is weak. Some rows have no size entry. The others give once, few or many, or a class for an expanded clone.

NA	TRBV10-3	TRBJ1-1	NA	14	CAISGGSLMVGAFF	TGTGCCATCAGTGGGGGCAGCCTAATGGTGGGAGCTTTCTTT
NA	TRBV25-1	TRBJ2-5	TRBD1	16	CASSDSTGVVFETQYF	TGTGCCAGCAGTGACAGTACAGGGGTGGTTTTCGAGACCCAGTACTTC
NA	TRBV7-3	TRBJ1-3	NA	16	CASSLTPGVAGNTIYF	TGTGCCAGCAGCTTAACTCCAGGGGTAGCTGGAAACACCATATATTTT
NA	TRBV5-4	TRBJ2-6	NA	15	CASSLGLGGANVLTF	TGTGCCAGCAGCTTGGGACTAGGTGGGGCCAACGTCCTGACTTTC
NA	TRBV7-8	TRBJ2-3	TRBD2	13	CASRAGTTDTQYF	TGTGCCAGCAGAGCGGGGACCACAGATACGCAGTATTTT
NA	TRBV6-4	TRBJ2-1	TRBD1	17	CASSEFETGESYNEQFF	TGTGCCAGCAGTGAATTCGAAACAGGGGAAAGCTACAATGAGCAGTTCTTC
NA	TRBV18	TRBJ2-1	NA	15	CASSPTGSSYNEQFF	TGTGCCAGCTCCCCGACGGGGAGCTCCTACAATGAGCAGTTCTTC
few	TRBV30	TRBJ1-1	TRBD1	14	CAWNRQGGNTEAFF	TGTGCCTGGAATAGACAGGGAGGGAACACTGAAGCTTTCTTT
NA	TRBV19	TRBJ1-1	NA	16	CASSIVASRMNTEAFF	TGTGCCAGTAGTATAGTCGCCAGCCGGATGAACACTGAAGCTTTCTTT
NA	TRBV6-5	TRBJ1-1	NA	12	CASSSFGTEAFF	TGTGCCAGCAGTTCCTTCGGCACTGAAGCTTTCTTT